The entry that follows covers one T cell receptor beta chain sequence. Its antigen is currently unknown. The sample is drawn from a study of Ad26.COV2.S vaccination and SARS-CoV-2 variants. Background on the study: The study gave Ad26.COV2.S intramuscularly, once or twice 56 days apart. Study-level points and caveats: With respect to non-spike TCR breadth, vaccine and placebo recipients were similar.

This sample's treatment: over 15 received Ad26.COV2.S at low or high dose, single or two shots; 5 received placebo; per-sample allocation not given. Repertoires come from day 63 after the first vaccine or placebo injection. Boston hosted the donor, who was an adult aged 18-55 years. Spike of the Wuhan-strain SARS-CoV-2 was expressed by an Ad26 vector, which formed the vaccine. Germline V gene lookup returns CDR1 SNHLY and CDR2 FYNNEI. CDR3 size: 14 residues. Germline trimming cut 4 bases from V and 5 bases from J; bases unmatched to any gene: 6. Clones were read by immunoSEQ multiplex PCR, and TCRdb kept only the in-frame ones, dropping some. The data hold some 290,000 clones, with about 86% observed a single time.

This clonotype originated in a person aged 18 to 59 who received the Ad26.COV2.S COVID-19 vaccine or a placebo. The J gene is TRBJ1-1, the V gene TRBV2; 8 bases align to TRBD1. The sample was peripheral blood, taken in a trial of Ad26.COV2.S vaccine versus placebo. CDR3 amino acids: CASSVRTGQTEAFF. The DNA for the CDR3 is TGTGCCAGCAGTGTGAGGACAGGGCAGACTGAAGCTTTCTTT.